A selection of T cell receptor beta chains follows, all from one sample in a study of cytomegalovirus exposure and HLA in healthy donors. Here immunoSEQ multiplex PCR was the method, and the copy in TCRdb shows in-frame clones only, minus some. The data contain around 200,000 clones, approximately 84% of them seen just once; the ten biggest clones take up approximately 0.5%. Sequencing used PBMCs. Every receptor here comes from a woman between 35 and 50 years old in good health and CMV-seronegative. Each CDR3 is given with its conserved first and last residue. Fields, in order: J gene, CDR3 length, V gene, D gene, clone size, CDR3 DNA, CDR3 protein. The D gene is left open where the match is weak. Clone size is given for some rows only: seen once, a few or many times, or a class if the clone is expanded.

j_call: TRBJ2-1; cdr3_length: 15; v_call: TRBV30; d_call: -; clone_size: -; cdr3_nt: TGTGCCTGGACCCCCTCGTGGACAATCTACAATGAGCAGTTCTTC; cdr3_aa: CAWTPSWTIYNEQFF
j_call: TRBJ1-5; cdr3_length: 12; v_call: TRBV6-6; d_call: -; clone_size: -; cdr3_nt: TGTGCCAGCAATGGGCGAAATCAGCCCCAGCATTTT; cdr3_aa: CASNGRNQPQHF
j_call: TRBJ1-1; cdr3_length: 14; v_call: TRBV7-9; d_call: -; clone_size: -; cdr3_nt: TGTGCCAGCAGCTCCCGGGGGGGCTTGACTGAAGCTTTCTTT; cdr3_aa: CASSSRGGLTEAFF
j_call: TRBJ1-2; cdr3_length: 18; v_call: TRBV10-1; d_call: TRBD1; clone_size: -; cdr3_nt: TGCGCCAGCAGTGACCGGGACAGGGACTTTTTCACCGCGAGTAGCTACACCTTC; cdr3_aa: CASSDRDRDFFTASSYTF
j_call: TRBJ2-1; cdr3_length: 14; v_call: TRBV7-7; d_call: -; clone_size: -; cdr3_nt: TGTGCTAGCAGCGCCTACCACGGGGACAATGAGCAGTTCTTC; cdr3_aa: CASSAYHGDNEQFF
j_call: TRBJ2-1; cdr3_length: 13; v_call: TRBV11-2; d_call: -; clone_size: -; cdr3_nt: TGTGCCAGCAGCTCCGTCTCGTACAATGAGCAGTTCTTC; cdr3_aa: CASSSVSYNEQFF
j_call: TRBJ2-2; cdr3_length: 17; v_call: TRBV5-1; d_call: TRBD1; clone_size: -; cdr3_nt: TGCGCCAGCAGCCCGCAGGTGGGACAGTCGGGCACCGGGGAGCTGTTTTTT; cdr3_aa: CASSPQVGQSGTGELFF
j_call: TRBJ1-2; cdr3_length: 10; v_call: TRBV6-6; d_call: -; clone_size: few; cdr3_nt: TGTGCCAGCAGTTATAGTAGCTACACCTTC; cdr3_aa: CASSYSSYTF
j_call: TRBJ1-2; cdr3_length: 14; v_call: TRBV30; d_call: -; clone_size: -; cdr3_nt: TGTGCCTGGAGTGTGGAGGAAAAAGGCTATGGCTACACCTTC; cdr3_aa: CAWSVEEKGYGYTF
j_call: TRBJ2-7; cdr3_length: 14; v_call: TRBV5-1; d_call: -; clone_size: -; cdr3_nt: TGCGCCAGCAGGATACGGGACACCTCCTACGAGCAGTACTTC; cdr3_aa: CASRIRDTSYEQYF
j_call: TRBJ1-6; cdr3_length: 16; v_call: TRBV7-2; d_call: TRBD1; clone_size: -; cdr3_nt: TGTGCCAGCAGTGCGGACAGGTTCGCGTATAATTCACCCCTCCACTTT; cdr3_aa: CASSADRFAYNSPLHF
j_call: TRBJ1-1; cdr3_length: 15; v_call: TRBV27; d_call: -; clone_size: few; cdr3_nt: TGTGCCAGCACCACTTCGGGCGCGGGAAGAGGAGAAGCTTTCTTT; cdr3_aa: CASTTSGAGRGEAFF
j_call: TRBJ1-3; cdr3_length: 14; v_call: TRBV19; d_call: -; clone_size: -; cdr3_nt: TGTGCCAGTAGTAGGCGCAGGGCTGGAAACACCATATATTTT; cdr3_aa: CASSRRRAGNTIYF
j_call: TRBJ2-7; cdr3_length: 15; v_call: TRBV4-1; d_call: -; clone_size: -; cdr3_nt: TGCGCCAGCAGCCCCTACGTGGTGAGATCAGGCGAGCAGTACTTC; cdr3_aa: CASSPYVVRSGEQYF
j_call: TRBJ1-2; cdr3_length: 18; v_call: TRBV7-8; d_call: -; clone_size: -; cdr3_nt: TGTGCCAGCAGCTTTGGCGACCTGGGGGGGGCGCAGAACTATGGCTACACCTTC; cdr3_aa: CASSFGDLGGAQNYGYTF
j_call: TRBJ1-1; cdr3_length: 15; v_call: TRBV18; d_call: -; clone_size: few; cdr3_nt: TGTGCCAGCTCACCACAGCTAGATATGAACACTGAAGCTTTCTTT; cdr3_aa: CASSPQLDMNTEAFF
j_call: TRBJ1-2; cdr3_length: 15; v_call: TRBV5-4; d_call: -; clone_size: -; cdr3_nt: TGTGCCAGCAGCCCCCGTGGGACAACCAACTATGGCTACACCTTC; cdr3_aa: CASSPRGTTNYGYTF
j_call: TRBJ2-3; cdr3_length: 15; v_call: TRBV30; d_call: TRBD2; clone_size: -; cdr3_nt: TGTGCCTGGAGTGTACGGGGGGGAGTGGTGGATACGCAGTATTTT; cdr3_aa: CAWSVRGGVVDTQYF
j_call: TRBJ2-7; cdr3_length: 16; v_call: TRBV7-9; d_call: -; clone_size: -; cdr3_nt: TGTGCCAGCAGCTACCCCAGCACAGGGCACTCCTACGAGCAGTACTTC; cdr3_aa: CASSYPSTGHSYEQYF